Listed here are 5 T cell receptor beta chains from one sample, sequenced in a study of T cells in Graves' hyperthyroidism and ophthalmopathy. RNA transcripts provided the source from which TCR beta CDR3 regions were amplified. The study used the HTBI primer set for a first-round RT-PCR of the TCR CDR3. One entry per CDR3 protein, called by TCRdb with MiXCR from the multiplex PCR reads. The repertoire consists of approximately 500,000 distinct CDR3 sequences, with around 46% occurring once and the leading ten covering about 8.3%. The material sequenced was peripheral blood or thyroid tissue (not recorded which). These receptor sequences come from a woman in her late teens or twenties with Graves' hyperthyroidism.

This clonotype was recorded many times. The genes are TRBV29-1 and TRBJ1-2; no clear D. Trimming stripped 4 bases from V and 0 bases from J, with 6 bases between. This CDR3 is built from 12 residues. CDR1 and CDR2 from the germline V gene are SQVTM and ANQGSEA. Here the CDR3 reads CSVGHPNYGYTF. The CDR3 DNA reads TGCAGCGTTGGGCACCCTAACTATGGCTACACCTTC.

This chain uses TRBV29-1 with TRBJ2-7; TRBD2 agrees at 7 bases. With 5 bases clipped from V and 13 bases from J, the junction kept 14 bases outside the gene matches. Germline V gene lookup returns CDR1 SQVTM and CDR2 ANQGSEA. The CDR3 spans 12 residues. The CDR3 here is CSVSGGGRGSYF. In nucleotides, the CDR3 is TGCAGCGTTAGTGGTGGCGGGAGAGGTTCCTACTTC.

This clonotype was observed a handful of times. V usage is TRBV2 and J usage is TRBJ2-7, with D perhaps being TRBD1 or TRBD2 (5 bases each). The CDR3 is made up of 14 amino acids. Germline V gene data show CDR1 as SNHLY and CDR2 as FYNNEI. V was clipped by 8 bases and J by 4 bases, with 18 bases between them. CDR3 sequence (DNA): TGTGCCAGCCCGGGACCGCGAATGGAATACGAGCAGTACTTC. This encodes CASPGPRMEYEQYF.

This clonotype was recorded at least ten times. The chain is built from TRBV7-8 and TRBJ2-3; TRBD2 matches at 9 bases. The V segment lost 0 bases and the J segment 0 bases; nucleotides outside the gene matches: 1. Germline V gene sequence: CDR1 SGHVS, CDR2 FQNEAQ. The CDR3 has 16 amino acids. This CDR3 reads CASSLAGLASTDTQYF. In nucleotides, the CDR3 is TGTGCCAGCAGCTTAGCGGGACTAGCTAGCACAGATACGCAGTATTTT. Looking up the rest from reference TRBV7-8 and TRBJ2-3 gives the full variable domain: GAGVSQSPRYKVAKRGQDVALRCDPISGHVSLFWYQQALGQGPEFLTYFQNEAQLDKSGLPSDRFFAERPEGSVSTLKIQRTQQEDSAVYLCASSLAGLASTDTQYFGPGTRLTVL.

This clonotype has a count of ten or more. The chain combines TRBV2 with TRBJ1-5; no clear D gene. The CDR3 extends over 16 amino acids. CDR1 SNHLY and CDR2 FYNNEI come from the germline V gene. V lost 6 bases and J lost 3, with 18 bases in between. Here the CDR3 DNA reads TGTGCCAGCAGAGTAGGACGGCAAACCCTCAATCAGCCCCAGCATTTT. This gives the protein CASRVGRQTLNQPQHF.